This TCR beta chain derives from a study of cytomegalovirus exposure and HLA in healthy donors. Findings of the study overall: It is likely that the observed cluster of highly shared sequence variants was a sequencing artifact.

Remarks on this clone: Its antigen is not identified.

Primers: 60 Vbeta forward and 13 Jbeta reverse. The protocol was immunoSEQ multiplex PCR, while the TCRdb copy is restricted to in-frame clones and leaves out a portion. The sample shows 70,000 or so clones, roughly two thirds of them seen only once. Sequenced material: PBMCs. The source of this sequence is a woman in her forties or fifties in good health and CMV-seronegative.

CDR3 sequence: CASSSPGLVSYNEQFF. DNA of the CDR3: TGTGCCAGTAGTTCTCCGGGACTAGTGTCCTACAATGAGCAGTTCTTC. The chain carries TRBV19 and TRBJ2-1; 8 nucleotides match TRBD2. This CDR3 spans 16 amino acids. V lost 5 bases to trimming and J lost 1 base; unmatched junction nucleotides: 7. Germline lookup yields CDR1 LNHDA and CDR2 SQIVND (reference sequence).